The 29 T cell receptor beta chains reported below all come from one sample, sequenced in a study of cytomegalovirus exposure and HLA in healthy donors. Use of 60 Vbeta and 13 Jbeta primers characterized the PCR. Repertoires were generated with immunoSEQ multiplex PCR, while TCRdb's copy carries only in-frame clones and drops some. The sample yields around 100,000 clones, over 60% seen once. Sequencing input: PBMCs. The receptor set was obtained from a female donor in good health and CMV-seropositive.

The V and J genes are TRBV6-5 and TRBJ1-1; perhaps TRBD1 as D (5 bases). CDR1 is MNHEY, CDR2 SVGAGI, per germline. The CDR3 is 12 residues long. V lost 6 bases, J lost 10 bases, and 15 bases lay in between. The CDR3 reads CASSPGRRGAFF. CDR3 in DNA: TGTGCCAGCAGCCCGGGGCGGAGGGGAGCTTTCTTT.

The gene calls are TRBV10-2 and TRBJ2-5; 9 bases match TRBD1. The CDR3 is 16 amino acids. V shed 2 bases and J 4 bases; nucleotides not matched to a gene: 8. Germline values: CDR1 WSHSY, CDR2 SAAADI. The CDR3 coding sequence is TGCGCCAGCAGTGAGGCGGACAGGGGATTGAGAGAGACCCAGTACTTC. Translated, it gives CASSEADRGLRETQYF.

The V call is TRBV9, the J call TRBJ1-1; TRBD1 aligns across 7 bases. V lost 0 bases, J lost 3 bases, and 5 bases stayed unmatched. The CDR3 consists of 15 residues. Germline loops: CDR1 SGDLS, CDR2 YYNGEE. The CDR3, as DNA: TGTGCCAGCAGCGTAGGACAGGGTTTTGACACTGAAGCTTTCTTT. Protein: CASSVGQGFDTEAFF.

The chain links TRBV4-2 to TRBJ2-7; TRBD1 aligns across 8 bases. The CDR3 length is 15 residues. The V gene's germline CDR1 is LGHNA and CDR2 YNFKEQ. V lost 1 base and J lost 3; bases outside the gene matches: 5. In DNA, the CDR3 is TGTGCCAGCAGCCAAGCCGGGACAGGAAACTACGAGCAGTACTTC. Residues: CASSQAGTGNYEQYF.

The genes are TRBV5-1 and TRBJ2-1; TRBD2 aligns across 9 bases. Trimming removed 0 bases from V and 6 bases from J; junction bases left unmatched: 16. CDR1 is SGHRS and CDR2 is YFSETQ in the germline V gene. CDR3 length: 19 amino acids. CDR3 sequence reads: CASSLDGGARAGGSNEQFF. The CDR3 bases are TGCGCCAGCAGCTTGGACGGTGGTGCCCGAGCGGGAGGCAGCAATGAGCAGTTCTTC.

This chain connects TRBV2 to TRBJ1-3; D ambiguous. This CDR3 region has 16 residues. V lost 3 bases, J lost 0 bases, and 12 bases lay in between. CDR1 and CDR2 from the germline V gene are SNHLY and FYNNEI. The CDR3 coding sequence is TGTGCCAGCAGTGACTCCGTGGCCGCCTCTGGAAACACCATATATTTT. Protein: CASSDSVAASGNTIYF. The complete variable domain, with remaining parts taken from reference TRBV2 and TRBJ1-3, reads EPEVTQTPSHQVTQMGQEVILRCVPISNHLYFYWYRQILGQKVEFLVSFYNNEISEKSEIFDDQFSVERPDGSNFTLKIRSTKLEDSAMYFCASSDSVAASGNTIYFGEGSWLTVV.

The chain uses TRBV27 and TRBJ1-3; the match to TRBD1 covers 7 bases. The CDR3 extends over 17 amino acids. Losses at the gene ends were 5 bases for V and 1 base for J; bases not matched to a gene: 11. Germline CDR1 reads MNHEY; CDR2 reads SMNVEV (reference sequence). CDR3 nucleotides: TGTGCCAGCAGTCCAGGGACAGCCGGGCGGTCTGGAAACACCATATATTTT. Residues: CASSPGTAGRSGNTIYF.

CDR3 DNA: TGTGCCAGCAGCCTCTACGGGGTGGCGGGAGAGGACACCGGGGAGCTGTTTTTT. Translating it yields CASSLYGVAGEDTGELFF. This chain joins TRBV28 and TRBJ2-2, with 7 nucleotides matching TRBD2. CDR3 length: 18 residues. The junction had 16 bases not matched to a gene; V was cut back by 6 bases and J by 3 bases. Germline values: CDR1 MDHEN, CDR2 SYDVKM.

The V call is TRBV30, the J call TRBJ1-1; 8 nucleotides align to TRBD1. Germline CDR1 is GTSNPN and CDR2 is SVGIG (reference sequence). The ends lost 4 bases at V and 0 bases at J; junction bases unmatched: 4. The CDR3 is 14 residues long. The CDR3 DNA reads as TGTGCCTGGAATTGGGGACAGGTGAACACTGAAGCTTTCTTT. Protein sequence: CAWNWGQVNTEAFF.

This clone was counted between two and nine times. CDR3 loop: CASSRAATYEQYF. The CDR3 region has the DNA TGTGCCAGTAGTAGGGCAGCCACATACGAGCAGTACTTC. This rearrangement joins TRBV19 to TRBJ2-7; D uncertain. The CDR3 is made up of 13 amino acids. V was pared by 4 bases and J by 4 bases, with 11 bases between. CDR1 is LNHDA, CDR2 SQIVND, per germline (reference sequence).

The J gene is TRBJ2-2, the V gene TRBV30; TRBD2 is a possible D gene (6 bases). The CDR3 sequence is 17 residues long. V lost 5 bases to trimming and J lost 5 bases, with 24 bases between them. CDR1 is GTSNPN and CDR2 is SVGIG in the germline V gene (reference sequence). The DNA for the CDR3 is TGTGCCTGGGCAAACGCCGGGGGAGGTGTGGGAACCGGGGAGCTGTTTTTT. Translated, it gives CAWANAGGGVGTGELFF.

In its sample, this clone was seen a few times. The chain's CDR3 is CASSFWQGVGNEQFF. The CDR3 DNA sequence: TGTGCCAGCAGCTTTTGGCAGGGGGTCGGTAATGAGCAGTTCTTC. J is TRBJ2-1 and V is TRBV7-2, with 7 bases lining up with TRBD1. Trimming cost V 3 bases and J 7 bases; bases outside gene matches: 9. Germline-derived CDR1 and CDR2 are SGHTA and FQGNSA. The CDR3 consists of 15 residues.

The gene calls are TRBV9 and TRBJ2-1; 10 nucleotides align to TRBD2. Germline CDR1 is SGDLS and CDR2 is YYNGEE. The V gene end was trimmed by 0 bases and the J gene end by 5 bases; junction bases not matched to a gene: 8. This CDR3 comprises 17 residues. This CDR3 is CASSVELAGWGNNEQFF. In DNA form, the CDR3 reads TGTGCCAGCAGCGTAGAACTAGCGGGATGGGGGAACAATGAGCAGTTCTTC.

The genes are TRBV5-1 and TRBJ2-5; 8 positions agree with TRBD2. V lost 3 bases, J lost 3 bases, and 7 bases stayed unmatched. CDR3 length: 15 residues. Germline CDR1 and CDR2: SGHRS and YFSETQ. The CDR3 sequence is CASSSGGTRKETQYF. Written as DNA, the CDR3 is TGCGCCAGCAGCTCCGGAGGGACTAGGAAAGAGACCCAGTACTTC.

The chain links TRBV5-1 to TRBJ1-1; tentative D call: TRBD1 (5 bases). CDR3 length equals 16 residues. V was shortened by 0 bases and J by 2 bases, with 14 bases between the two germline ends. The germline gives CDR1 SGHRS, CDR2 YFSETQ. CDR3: CASSLVLGTQNTEAFF. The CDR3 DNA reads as TGCGCCAGCAGCTTGGTTCTTGGGACTCAAAACACTGAAGCTTTCTTT. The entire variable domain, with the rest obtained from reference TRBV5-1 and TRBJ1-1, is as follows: KAGVTQTPRYLIKTRGQQVTLSCSPISGHRSVSWYQQTPGQGLQFLFEYFSETQRNKGNFPGRFSGRQFSNSRSEMNVSTLELGDSALYLCASSLVLGTQNTEAFFGQGTRLTVV.

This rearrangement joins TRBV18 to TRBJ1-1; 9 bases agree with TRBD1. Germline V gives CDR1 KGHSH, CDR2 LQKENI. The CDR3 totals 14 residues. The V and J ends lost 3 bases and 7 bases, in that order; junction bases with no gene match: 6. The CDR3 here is CASSPGDRGGEAFF. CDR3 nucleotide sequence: TGTGCCAGCTCACCGGGTGACAGGGGGGGTGAAGCTTTCTTT.

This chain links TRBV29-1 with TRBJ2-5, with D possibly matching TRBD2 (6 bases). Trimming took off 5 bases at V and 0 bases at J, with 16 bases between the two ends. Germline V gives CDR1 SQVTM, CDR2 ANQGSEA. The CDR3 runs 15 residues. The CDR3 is CSVRRGSSYQETQYF. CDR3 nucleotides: TGCAGCGTTCGTCGGGGGAGCTCATACCAAGAGACCCAGTACTTC.

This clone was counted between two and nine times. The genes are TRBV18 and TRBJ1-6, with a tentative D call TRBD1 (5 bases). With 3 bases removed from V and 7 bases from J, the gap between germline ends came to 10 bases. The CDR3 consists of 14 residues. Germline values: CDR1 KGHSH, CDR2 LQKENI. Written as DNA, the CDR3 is TGTGCCAGCTCACCGGGCGGGACCAATTCACCCCTCCACTTT. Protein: CASSPGGTNSPLHF.

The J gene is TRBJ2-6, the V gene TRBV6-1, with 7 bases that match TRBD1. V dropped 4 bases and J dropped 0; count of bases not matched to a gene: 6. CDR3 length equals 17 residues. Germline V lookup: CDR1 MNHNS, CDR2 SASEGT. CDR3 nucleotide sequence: TGTGCCAGCAGTGCCCGGACAGGAAACTCTGGGGCCAACGTCCTGACTTTC. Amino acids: CASSARTGNSGANVLTF.

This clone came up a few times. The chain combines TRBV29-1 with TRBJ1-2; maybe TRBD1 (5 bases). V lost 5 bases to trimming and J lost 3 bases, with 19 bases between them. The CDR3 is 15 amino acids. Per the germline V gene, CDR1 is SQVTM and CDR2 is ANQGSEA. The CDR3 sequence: CSVPGGLGFDYGYTF. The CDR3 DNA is TGCAGCGTTCCGGGGGGTTTGGGTTTTGACTATGGCTACACCTTC.

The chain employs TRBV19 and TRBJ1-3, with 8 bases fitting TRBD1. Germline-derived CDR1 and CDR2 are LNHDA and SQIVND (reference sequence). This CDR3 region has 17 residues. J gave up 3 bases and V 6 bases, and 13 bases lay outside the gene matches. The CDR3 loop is CASRSDRVPSDGNTIYF. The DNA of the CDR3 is TGTGCCAGTAGATCGGACAGGGTTCCATCTGATGGAAACACCATATATTTT.

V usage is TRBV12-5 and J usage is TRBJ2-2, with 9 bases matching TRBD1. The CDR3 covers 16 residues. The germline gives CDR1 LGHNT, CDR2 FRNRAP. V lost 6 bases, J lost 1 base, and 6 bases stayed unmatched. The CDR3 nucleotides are TGTGCTAGTGGACGACCGGGACAGGGGAACACCGGGGAGCTGTTTTTT. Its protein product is CASGRPGQGNTGELFF.

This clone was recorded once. CDR3 loop: CASSLEGLRSQYF. As DNA, the CDR3 is TGTGCCAGCAGCCTCGAGGGCCTGAGATCTCAGTACTTC. This rearrangement joins TRBV5-8 to TRBJ2-5; weak D call: TRBD2 (5 bases). Germline lookup yields CDR1 SGHTS and CDR2 YDEGEE. CDR3 length equals 13 residues. Trimming took 4 bases from V and 11 from J, leaving 18 bases between them.

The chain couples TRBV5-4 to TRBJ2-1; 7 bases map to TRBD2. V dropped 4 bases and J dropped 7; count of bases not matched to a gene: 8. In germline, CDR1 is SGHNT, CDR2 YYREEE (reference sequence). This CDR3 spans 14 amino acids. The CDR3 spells CASSGRLADNEQFF. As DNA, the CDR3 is TGTGCCAGCAGCGGGCGGCTAGCGGATAATGAGCAGTTCTTC.

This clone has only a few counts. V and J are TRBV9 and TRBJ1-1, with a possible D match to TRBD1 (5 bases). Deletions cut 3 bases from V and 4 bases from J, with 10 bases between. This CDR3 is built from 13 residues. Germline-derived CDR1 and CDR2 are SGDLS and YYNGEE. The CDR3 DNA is TGTGCCAGCAGCGGGGGGGTTCTCACTGAAGCTTTCTTT. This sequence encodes CASSGGVLTEAFF.

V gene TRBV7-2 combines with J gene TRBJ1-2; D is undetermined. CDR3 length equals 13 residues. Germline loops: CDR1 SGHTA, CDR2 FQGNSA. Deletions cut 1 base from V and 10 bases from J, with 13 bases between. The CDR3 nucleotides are TGTGCCAGCAGCTTAGGCCAGGTCAGGATCTACACCTTC. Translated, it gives CASSLGQVRIYTF.

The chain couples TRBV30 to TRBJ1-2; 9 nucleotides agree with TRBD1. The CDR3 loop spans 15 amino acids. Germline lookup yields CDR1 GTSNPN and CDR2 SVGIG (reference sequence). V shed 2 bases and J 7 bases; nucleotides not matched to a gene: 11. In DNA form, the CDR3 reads TGTGCCTGGAGTCCATCACCGGGACAGGGATCTGGCTACACCTTC. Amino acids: CAWSPSPGQGSGYTF.

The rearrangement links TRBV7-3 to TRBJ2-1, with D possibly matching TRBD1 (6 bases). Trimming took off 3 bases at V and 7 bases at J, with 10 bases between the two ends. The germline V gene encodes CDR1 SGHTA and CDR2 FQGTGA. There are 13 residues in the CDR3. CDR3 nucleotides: TGTGCCAGCAGCTTCATGGGGGCAAATGAGCAGTTCTTC. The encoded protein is CASSFMGANEQFF.

CDR3 loop: CASSRTSGSVNEQFF. CDR3 sequence (DNA): TGTGCCAGTAGCAGGACTAGCGGGAGTGTCAATGAGCAGTTCTTC. V is TRBV19 and J is TRBJ2-1, with TRBD2 matching 13 bases. CDR3 length equals 15 residues. CDR1 is LNHDA and CDR2 is SQIVND in the germline V gene (reference sequence). Germline trimming cut 6 bases from V and 6 bases from J; bases unmatched to any gene: 5.